This T cell receptor (beta chain) was retrieved from a study of blood T cell repertoires in COVID-19. Background on the study: The samples span acute and convalescent COVID-19 from the United States, Italy and Spain.

This clone was picked up a small number of times. This CDR3 has 16 amino acids. CDR1 is LGHNT, CDR2 FRNRAP, per germline. V dropped 4 bases and J dropped 1; count of bases not matched to a gene: 4. Libraries were prepared by immunoSEQ multiplex PCR; TCRdb keeps only in-frame clonotypes and omits some of them. The table lists about 42,000 clones, roughly 77% of them singletons. V usage is TRBV12-5 and J usage is TRBJ2-3; 11 bases are a match to TRBD2. What was sequenced was peripheral blood. This TCR was recovered from a man aged 80 or over with acute or convalescent COVID-19. The CDR3 loop reads CASGSGLAERTDTQYF. The CDR3 DNA reads TGTGCTAGTGGTTCGGGACTAGCGGAGCGCACAGATACGCAGTATTTT.